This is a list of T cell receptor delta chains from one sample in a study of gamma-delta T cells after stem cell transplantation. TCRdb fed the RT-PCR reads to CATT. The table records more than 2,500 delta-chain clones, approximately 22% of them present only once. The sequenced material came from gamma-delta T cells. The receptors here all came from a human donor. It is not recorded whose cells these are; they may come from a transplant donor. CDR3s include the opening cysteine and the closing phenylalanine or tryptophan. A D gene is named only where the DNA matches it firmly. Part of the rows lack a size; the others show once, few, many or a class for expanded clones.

DNA: TGTGCCTTTACATTCGGGGGACTGGGGGCTCCGTCCGATAAACTCATCTTT
CDR3: CAFTFGGLGAPSDKLIF
V: TRDV3
D: TRDD3
J: TRDJ1
size: few

DNA: TGTGCCTGTGACACCGTGGGGATTGGAGGCCCCAATTACACCGATAAACTCATCTTT
CDR3: CACDTVGIGGPNYTDKLIF
V: TRDV2
D: -
J: TRDJ1
size: medium-sized

DNA: TGTGCTCTTGGGGAACAGGTCCGTACTGGGGGATTAGTCGATAAACTCATCTTT
CDR3: CALGEQVRTGGLVDKLIF
V: TRDV1
D: TRDD3
J: TRDJ1
size: -

DNA: TGTGCCTGTGACGCCTTACTGGGGGATACGCGTACCGATAAACTCATCTTT
CDR3: CACDALLGDTRTDKLIF
V: TRDV2
D: TRDD3
J: TRDJ1
size: -

DNA: TGTGCCTCACCCCTAATGGTGGGGGACCATGTCACCGATAAACTCATCTTT
CDR3: CASPLMVGDHVTDKLIF
V: TRDV3
D: TRDD3
J: TRDJ1
size: few

DNA: TGTGCTCTTGGGGAACTAGTCCCGCCTTCCTACTTTTACTGGGATCGCAGCGATAAACTCATCTTT
CDR3: CALGELVPPSYFYWDRSDKLIF
V: TRDV1
D: TRDD2
J: TRDJ1
size: -

DNA: TGTGCCTTTAATAGGCCTCCCTTCTATAATCCGGGGGGGTTCAACACCGATAAACTCATCTTT
CDR3: CAFNRPPFYNPGGFNTDKLIF
V: TRDV3
D: -
J: TRDJ1
size: few

DNA: TGTGCTCTTGGGGAACTAGATGCAAAAGTGGGGGCCCTGTACACCGATAAACTCATCTTT
CDR3: CALGELDAKVGALYTDKLIF
V: TRDV1
D: -
J: TRDJ1
size: few

DNA: TGTGCTCTTGGGGAACTTCCGGCCTTCCGGGGGCCCCAATATCTATACACCGATAAACTCATCTTT
CDR3: CALGELPAFRGPQYLYTDKLIF
V: TRDV1
D: -
J: TRDJ1
size: few

DNA: TGTGCCTTTCCCGTTGGGGGGGACGGGTACACCGATAAACTCATCTTT
CDR3: CAFPVGGDGYTDKLIF
V: TRDV3
D: -
J: TRDJ1
size: hyperexpanded

DNA: TGTGCTCTTGGGGAAGGGACTTCCTACGTCTGGGGGATGTTTCGGTACACCGATAAACTCATCTTT
CDR3: CALGEGTSYVWGMFRYTDKLIF
V: TRDV1
D: -
J: TRDJ1
size: few

DNA: TGTGCTCTTGGGGAACTCTGGGGGCCCCCCGATAAACTCATCTTT
CDR3: CALGELWGPPDKLIF
V: TRDV1
D: TRDD3
J: TRDJ1
size: -

DNA: TGTGCTCTTGGGGAACTGAACGGGTTGGAACCATACACCGATAAACTCATCTTT
CDR3: CALGELNGLEPYTDKLIF
V: TRDV1
D: -
J: TRDJ1
size: few

DNA: TGTGCTCTTGGGGACCGGACCACTGGGGGATATAGGGATAAACTCATCTTT
CDR3: CALGDRTTGGYRDKLIF
V: TRDV1
D: TRDD3
J: TRDJ1
size: few

DNA: TGTGCCTGTGACACCGTTAATCGTGTTGGGGAAGACAGGAGTGGCTGGGACACCCGACAGATGTTTTTC
CDR3: CACDTVNRVGEDRSGWDTRQMFF
V: TRDV2
D: -
J: TRDJ3
size: large

DNA: TGTGCTCTTGGGAAGGGGCTGGGGGACACCGATAAACTCATCTTT
CDR3: CALGKGLGDTDKLIF
V: TRDV1
D: TRDD3
J: TRDJ1
size: medium-sized

DNA: TGTGCCTGTGACTCCGTACTGGGGATACAGTCCTGGGACACCCGACAGATGTTTTTC
CDR3: CACDSVLGIQSWDTRQMFF
V: TRDV2
D: TRDD3
J: TRDJ3
size: -

DNA: TGTGCTCTTGGGAAGCTCACCTCTTCCCCCCCTACCGATAAACTCATCTTT
CDR3: CALGKLTSSPPTDKLIF
V: TRDV1
D: -
J: TRDJ1
size: -

DNA: TGTGCCTACAGACTTCCTGACCATAAACTCATCTTT
CDR3: CAYRLPDHKLIF
V: TRDV3
D: -
J: TRDJ1
size: medium-sized

DNA: TGTGCTCTTGGGGAACTACCCCCTCTTCTCTCTGCCTCTTACACCGATAAACTCATCTTT
CDR3: CALGELPPLLSASYTDKLIF
V: TRDV1
D: -
J: TRDJ1
size: -

DNA: TGTGCTCTTGGGGAACTAGTATTCGGCCAAACCCTAACCGATAAACTCATCTTT
CDR3: CALGELVFGQTLTDKLIF
V: TRDV1
D: -
J: TRDJ1
size: few

DNA: TGTGCTCTTGCGCCAAGAGTAGGAGAGAACCGTAAATCGGGTAAACTCATCTTT
CDR3: CALAPRVGENRKSGKLIF
V: TRDV1
D: -
J: TRDJ1
size: -

DNA: TGTGCTCTTGGGGAGTTCTTCAACCCCTTTATCGGTAAACTCATCTTT
CDR3: CALGEFFNPFIGKLIF
V: TRDV1
D: -
J: TRDJ1
size: -

DNA: TGTGCTCTTGGGGAAGGTGGAGGCATTGGGACCGATAAACTCATCTTT
CDR3: CALGEGGGIGTDKLIF
V: TRDV1
D: -
J: TRDJ1
size: medium-sized

DNA: TGTGCTCTTGGGGAACCCCAAGGCTGGGGGATACCGTACACCGATAAACTCATCTTT
CDR3: CALGEPQGWGIPYTDKLIF
V: TRDV1
D: TRDD3
J: TRDJ1
size: -

DNA: TGTGCTCTTGGGGTAGGCAACCTACGACCTGGGGGATGGGGGCCCGACGACCTGTACACCGATAAACTCATCTTT
CDR3: CALGVGNLRPGGWGPDDLYTDKLIF
V: TRDV1
D: TRDD3
J: TRDJ1
size: few